This TCR beta chain is from a study of blood T cell repertoires in COVID-19. Study overall: COVID-19 samples, acute and convalescent, were from the United States, Italy and Spain. Sample material is recorded as cDNA or gDNA derived from T cells, B-cell-depleted T cells, or PBMCs.

TCRdb's table, derived via immunoSEQ multiplex PCR, lists solely in-frame clones and lacks some. The profile shows about 280,000 clones, approximately 84% of them singletons. CDR1 is ENHRY and CDR2 is SYGVKD in the germline V gene. The CDR3 sequence is 13 residues long. The ends were cut back, 10 bases at V and 0 bases at J, with 10 bases in the middle. The TCR comes from a woman in her 30s who had recovered from COVID-19. V and J are TRBV10-3 and TRBJ1-3, with D maybe TRBD1 (6 bases). Sequences were obtained from peripheral blood. The CDR3 spells CATGTPSGNTIYF. The CDR3 DNA reads as TGTGCCACCGGGACACCCTCTGGAAACACCATATATTTT.